These 16 T cell receptor beta chains were all obtained from the same sample, sequenced in a study of shared clonotypes between healthy human individuals. TCRdb keeps only in-frame clones here, not all; method: immunoSEQ multiplex PCR. In the table there are about 990,000 clones, around 78% of which are singletons. The specimen was memory CD4+ T cells from PBMCs. Subset reported: CD45RA-negative fraction. These receptor sequences come from a man younger than 30 in good health. Some clones in this sample may be carry-over from other donors' samples.

This clone was detected only a few times. The same CDR3 is also encoded by other DNA sequences in this sample. V usage is TRBV9 and J usage is TRBJ2-3; TRBD2 agrees at 9 bases. With V trimmed by 0 bases and J by 3 bases, 2 bases remained unmatched. The CDR3 has 15 amino acids. Germline CDR1 and CDR2: SGDLS and YYNGEE. CDR3 sequence: CASSVGGRGTDTQYF. DNA for the CDR3: TGTGCCAGCAGCGTAGGCGGGAGGGGGACAGATACGCAGTATTTT.

V is TRBV6-5 and J is TRBJ2-7; unclear D gene. CDR3 length: 15 amino acids. V was pared by 2 bases and J by 1 base, with 12 bases between. Looked up from germline, CDR1 is MNHEY and CDR2 is SVGAGI. DNA of the CDR3: TGTGCCAGCAGTTACAAGTTGGATGAGTCCTACGAGCAGTACTTC. Its translation is CASSYKLDESYEQYF.

The chain links TRBV28 to TRBJ2-1; 7 bases match TRBD1. J gave up 2 bases and V 5 bases, and 6 bases lay outside the gene matches. This CDR3 has 15 residues. The germline V gene has CDR1 MDHEN and CDR2 SYDVKM. The CDR3 nucleotides are TGTGCCAGCAGTGTGACAGGGTACACCTACAATGAGCAGTTCTTC. It encodes CASSVTGYTYNEQFF.

V and J are TRBV6-6 and TRBJ1-5; D is undetermined. CDR3 length equals 16 residues. Germline values: CDR1 MNHNY, CDR2 SVGAGI (reference sequence). V was shortened by 0 bases and J by 3 bases, with 12 bases between the two germline ends. CDR3 residues: CASSYSPEEFNQPQHF. The DNA of the CDR3 is TGTGCCAGCAGTTACTCCCCAGAGGAATTCAATCAGCCCCAGCATTTT.

The chain is built from TRBV7-9 and TRBJ2-3, with D uncertain. Germline V gene data show CDR1 as SEHNR and CDR2 as FQNEAQ (reference sequence). The CDR3 runs to 15 residues. V lost 3 bases and J 0 bases, leaving 10 bases between the germline ends. CDR3 sequence: CASSLTVTSTDTQYF. CDR3 DNA sequence: TGTGCCAGCAGCTTGACTGTTACTAGCACAGATACGCAGTATTTT.

The gene calls are TRBV28 and TRBJ1-3; TRBD1 matches 7 bases. V lost 6 bases, J lost 0 bases, and 5 bases stayed unmatched. CDR1 and CDR2 (germline): MDHEN, SYDVKM. The CDR3 is 15 residues long. The CDR3 nucleotides read TGTGCCAGCAGGCGGGGGACAGCCTCTGGAAACACCATATATTTT. Translating gives CASRRGTASGNTIYF. The complete variable domain, with remaining parts taken from reference TRBV28 and TRBJ1-3, reads DVKVTQSSRYLVKRTGEKVFLECVQDMDHENMFWYRQDPGLGLRLIYFSYDVKMKEKGDIPEGYSVSREKKERFSLILESASTNQTSMYLCASRRGTASGNTIYFGEGSWLTVV.

The chain carries TRBV6-1 and TRBJ2-7; D is ambiguous. The germline gives CDR1 MNHNS, CDR2 SASEGT. The CDR3 is made up of 14 amino acids. The V end lost 7 bases, the J end lost 6 bases, and 19 bases lay between the germline ends. The CDR3 loop reads CASNKSQIGPEQYF. The CDR3 DNA reads as TGTGCCAGCAACAAGTCCCAGATCGGTCCCGAGCAGTACTTC.

The chain joins TRBV5-5 to TRBJ2-7, with 7 positions matching TRBD2. The CDR3 contains 15 residues. Germline loops: CDR1 SGHKS, CDR2 YYEKEE (reference sequence). Trimming cost V 0 bases and J 2 bases; bases outside gene matches: 5. This chain's CDR3 is CASSLGTSATYEQYF. CDR3 coding DNA: TGTGCCAGCAGCTTGGGCACTAGCGCGACCTACGAGCAGTACTTC.

The table lists this clone with a few counts. The same CDR3 arises from other DNA sequences in this sample as well. The chain has TRBV7-3 and TRBJ2-1, with 9 bases that match TRBD2. CDR1 and CDR2 (germline): SGHTA, FQGTGA. The J segment lost 4 bases and the V segment lost 2 bases, leaving 0 bases of the junction unmatched. The CDR3 is 14 residues long. CDR3 sequence (DNA): TGTGCCAGCAGCTTACTAGCGGGATACAATGAGCAGTTCTTC. Protein sequence: CASSLLAGYNEQFF.

The chain combines TRBV28 with TRBJ1-2; 7 positions match TRBD1. V shed 6 bases, J shed 4 bases, and the junction held 11 bases outside the gene matches. This CDR3 region has 15 residues. Germline-derived CDR1 and CDR2 are MDHEN and SYDVKM. The CDR3 sequence: CASSPRDRSSYGYTF. CDR3 sequence (DNA): TGTGCCAGCAGCCCTAGGGACAGATCCTCCTATGGCTACACCTTC.

This chain joins TRBV6-5 and TRBJ2-2, with a weak D call TRBD1 (6 bases). Trimming pared 0 bases from V and 12 bases from J, leaving 11 bases between. The CDR3 is 13 residues long. Germline loops: CDR1 MNHEY, CDR2 SVGAGI. The CDR3 region has the DNA TGTGCCAGCAGTTACTCTCCCCGGGACAAGCTGTTTTTT. As protein: CASSYSPRDKLFF.

The chain uses TRBV5-5 and TRBJ2-5; TRBD1 matches 9 bases. This CDR3 contains 16 residues. After removal of 4 bases from V and 1 base from J, the junction contained 8 bases not matched to a gene. Germline V gene lookup returns CDR1 SGHKS and CDR2 YYEKEE (reference sequence). CDR3 in amino acids: CASSRVGQGGQETQYF. The CDR3 DNA reads as TGTGCCAGCAGCCGGGTGGGACAGGGCGGCCAAGAGACCCAGTACTTC.

The CDR3 nucleotides read TGTGCCAGCAGTCAGGGGAGGGTGTGGACCGGGGAGCTGTTTTTT. Translation: CASSQGRVWTGELFF. The V and J genes are TRBV25-1 and TRBJ2-2; possibly TRBD2 for D (7 bases). Trimming left V 5 bases short and J 5 bases short, with 15 bases between. CDR3 length: 15 amino acids. Germline CDR1 reads MGHDK; CDR2 reads SYGVNS.

The chain carries TRBV19 and TRBJ1-5, with no clear D. Germline lookup yields CDR1 LNHDA and CDR2 SQIVND (reference sequence). V dropped 2 bases and J dropped 0 bases, with 8 bases sitting between them. CDR3 length equals 15 residues. The CDR3 bases are TGTGCCAGTAGTATACCCGGAAGTAGCAATCAGCCCCAGCATTTT. As protein: CASSIPGSSNQPQHF. Filled out from reference TRBV19 and TRBJ1-5, the complete variable domain reads DGGITQSPKYLFRKEGQNVTLSCEQNLNHDAMYWYRQDPGQGLRLIYYSQIVNDFQKGDIAEGYSVSREKKESFPLTVTSAQKNPTAFYLCASSIPGSSNQPQHFGDGTRLSIL.

The chain is built from TRBV19 and TRBJ1-1; a weak D match, TRBD1 (5 bases). The V and J ends lost 3 bases and 5 bases respectively, with 10 bases between them. This CDR3 has 13 residues. Germline V CDR1 and CDR2: LNHDA, SQIVND (reference sequence). CDR3 coding DNA: TGTGCCAGTAGTATTAACAGGAATACTGAAGCTTTCTTT. Its protein is CASSINRNTEAFF.

This clone showed up many times. V usage is TRBV28 and J usage is TRBJ2-2, with 12 bases identical to TRBD2. Germline V gives CDR1 MDHEN, CDR2 SYDVKM. CDR3 length: 16 residues. Losses at the gene ends were 4 bases for V and 5 bases for J; bases not matched to a gene: 5. CDR3 nucleotide sequence: TGTGCCAGCAGTTCTAGCGGGAGGGCCTCGACCGGGGAGCTGTTTTTT. Translating gives CASSSSGRASTGELFF.